The 29 T cell receptor beta chains in this list originate from one sample, sequenced in a study of breast tumors, draining lymph nodes, adjacent tissues. Via MiXCR, TCRdb re-called the multiplex PCR reads, giving one row per CDR3 protein. The sample has 170,000 or so distinct CDR3 sequences; roughly a third are singletons. The lymph nodes were axillary draining lymph nodes from breast cancer patients. The specimen was axillary lymph node tissue. These receptors all come from a female donor with breast cancer. Some clones in this sample may be carry-over from other donors' samples.

This clonotype was recorded at least ten times. J is TRBJ1-3 and V is TRBV6-2 or TRBV6-3, with D hard to call. Germline V CDR1 and CDR2: MNHEY, SVGEGT. Trimming left V 5 bases short and J 0 bases short, with 8 bases between. The CDR3 is 14 amino acids. The CDR3 coding sequence is TGTGCCAGCAGTCGACGGGACTCTGGAAACACCATATATTTT. It codes for CASSRRDSGNTIYF.

The chain has TRBV20-1 and TRBJ1-2, with unresolved D. This CDR3 contains 15 residues. Between the trimmed V and J ends, which lost 6 bases and 2 bases, there was a span of 19 bases. CDR1 and CDR2 (germline): DFQATT, SNEGSKA (reference sequence). The CDR3 DNA sequence: TGCAGTGCCAGCAGTGAAGTCAGAAGAAACTATGGCTACACCTTC. The encoded protein is CSASSEVRRNYGYTF.

A note on this clonotype: It may be a read error: a sequence one base away is much more abundant. The chain couples TRBV5-4 to TRBJ1-1; TRBD1 matches 10 bases. The length of the CDR3 is 16 residues. CDR1 SGHNT and CDR2 YYREEE come from the germline V gene (reference sequence). The CDR3 loop reads CASSRGQGQGFTEVFF. As DNA, the CDR3 is TGTGCCAGCAGCCGTGGACAGGGACAGGGGTTCACTGAAGTTTTCTTT.

The rearrangement uses TRBV20-1 and TRBJ2-1; 10 nucleotides agree with TRBD2. CDR3 length: 14 amino acids. Germline V gene sequence: CDR1 DFQATT, CDR2 SNEGSKA (reference sequence). V gave up 5 bases and J gave up 5 bases; unmatched junction bases: 6. Here the CDR3 reads CSAGRLAGHNEQFF. The CDR3 bases are TGCAGTGCTGGAAGACTAGCGGGCCACAATGAGCAGTTCTTC.

The rearrangement joins TRBV12-3 or TRBV12-4 to TRBJ1-6; 9 nucleotides line up with TRBD1. The ends lost 1 base at V and 6 bases at J; junction bases unmatched: 4. This CDR3 has 16 amino acids. CDR3 region: CASSLGRTGVNSPLHF. As DNA, the CDR3 is TGTGCCAGCAGTTTAGGCCGGACAGGGGTTAATTCACCCCTCCACTTT.

This clonotype was detected many times. The chain couples TRBV2 to TRBJ2-6; D remains ambiguous. The CDR3 loop spans 15 amino acids. V was trimmed by 6 bases and J by 0 bases, leaving 9 bases between them. Germline CDR1 is SNHLY and CDR2 is FYNNEI. The CDR3: CASSTWVSGANVLTF. In DNA, the CDR3 is TGTGCCAGCAGCACCTGGGTCTCTGGGGCCAACGTCCTGACTTTC.

This clonotype was counted ten times or more. The chain carries TRBV7-2 and TRBJ2-1; 10 nucleotides match TRBD2. The CDR3 has 15 amino acids. The germline V gene encodes CDR1 SGHTA and CDR2 FQGNSA. The V gene end was trimmed by 1 base and the J gene end by 10 bases; junction bases not matched to a gene: 7. The CDR3 loop reads CASSLESGGAGEQFF. CDR3 nucleotides: TGTGCCAGCAGCTTAGAAAGCGGGGGGGCCGGCGAGCAGTTCTTC. The full variable domain, in which reference TRBV7-2 and TRBJ2-1 provide the parts outside the CDR3, is GAGVSQSPSNKVTEKGKDVELRCDPISGHTALYWYRQSLGQGLEFLIYFQGNSAPDKSGLPSDRFSAERTGGSVSTLTIQRTQQEDSAVYLCASSLESGGAGEQFFGPGTRLTVL.

The gene calls are TRBV11-2 and TRBJ2-5; 8 bases agree with TRBD2. The CDR3 spans 16 residues. In germline, CDR1 is SGHAT, CDR2 FQNNGV. V dropped 4 bases and J dropped 4; count of bases not matched to a gene: 11. The CDR3 nucleotides read TGTGCCAGCAGCTCCTCGGGGGGGGGGGTCCCAGAGACCCAGTACTTC. Translating it yields CASSSSGGGVPETQYF.

At least ten counts were recorded for this clonotype. This chain uses TRBV7-8 with TRBJ2-7, with TRBD1 matching over 7 bases. The CDR3 is 15 residues long. Germline V gene lookup returns CDR1 SGHVS and CDR2 FQNEAQ. The ends lost 5 bases at V and 7 bases at J; junction bases unmatched: 14. Here the CDR3 DNA reads TGTGCCAGCAGCCGAACACAGGGGAGCCCGCGGGAGCAGTACTTC. Translated, it gives CASSRTQGSPREQYF.

The rearrangement joins TRBV5-6 to TRBJ2-5, with D perhaps being TRBD1 or TRBD2 (5 bases each). V shed 6 bases and J shed 1 base, with 13 bases lying between them. The CDR3 has 14 residues. The germline V gene encodes CDR1 SGHDT and CDR2 YYEEEE. As DNA, the CDR3 is TGTGCCAGCACGGGACGTCAGTCCCAAGAGACCCAGTACTTC. Encoded protein: CASTGRQSQETQYF.

This clonotype was observed many times. The chain links TRBV6-1 to TRBJ1-5; no firm D call. The germline CDR1 and CDR2 sequences are MNHNS and SASEGT. The length of the CDR3 is 15 residues. V lost 1 base to trimming and J lost 4 bases, with 11 bases between them. Here the CDR3 reads CASSEEESENQPQHF. In nucleotides, the CDR3 is TGTGCCAGCAGTGAAGAGGAATCCGAGAATCAGCCCCAGCATTTT.

This chain joins TRBV20-1 and TRBJ2-3, with 9 bases identical to TRBD2. Germline values: CDR1 DFQATT, CDR2 SNEGSKA (reference sequence). The junction had 10 bases not matched to a gene; V was cut back by 3 bases and J by 0 bases. There are 17 residues in the CDR3. Here the CDR3 reads CSARGVAGEGSTDTQYF. The CDR3 coding sequence is TGCAGTGCTAGGGGGGTAGCGGGGGAAGGTAGCACAGATACGCAGTATTTT.

In this sample, this clonotype turned up many times. The chain couples TRBV20-1 to TRBJ2-5, with 8 bases identical to TRBD1. This CDR3 region has 14 residues. V dropped 0 bases and J dropped 1; count of bases not matched to a gene: 1. Per the germline V gene, CDR1 is DFQATT and CDR2 is SNEGSKA (reference sequence). This chain's CDR3 is CSAREDRAQETQYF. The CDR3 DNA follows: TGCAGTGCTAGAGAGGACAGGGCCCAAGAGACCCAGTACTTC.

The rearrangement uses TRBV7-6 and TRBJ2-1; the match to TRBD1 covers 10 bases. The CDR3 consists of 16 residues. V shed 5 bases and J 4 bases; nucleotides not matched to a gene: 8. CDR1 is SGHVS and CDR2 is FNYEAQ in the germline V gene. In DNA, the CDR3 is TGTGCCAGCAGCAAGTTTCCGGGACAGGGGTACAATGAGCAGTTCTTC. It encodes CASSKFPGQGYNEQFF.

CDR3 loop: CASSLEDTEAFF. CDR3 DNA sequence: TGTGCCAGCAGCTTAGAAGACACTGAAGCTTTCTTT. The V and J genes are TRBV7-9 and TRBJ1-1, with no clear D. The CDR3 sequence is 12 residues long. Germline V lookup: CDR1 SEHNR, CDR2 FQNEAQ (reference sequence). V gave up 1 base and J gave up 3 bases, with 3 bases separating them. The variable domain in full, completed from reference TRBV7-9 and TRBJ1-1, reads DTGVSQNPRHKITKRGQNVTFRCDPISEHNRLYWYRQTLGQGPEFLTYFQNEAQLEKSRLLSDRFSAERPKGSFSTLEIQRTEQGDSAMYLCASSLEDTEAFFGQGTRLTVV.

This clonotype was observed at least ten times. V usage is TRBV7-2 and J usage is TRBJ1-3, with D possibly being TRBD1 (6 bases). The ends were cut back, 0 bases at V and 0 bases at J, with 12 bases in the middle. Germline lookup yields CDR1 SGHTA and CDR2 FQGNSA. This CDR3 contains 17 residues. The DNA for the CDR3 is TGTGCCAGCAGCTTAGCGTTAGGGACATCCTCTGGAAACACCATATATTTT. Amino acid sequence: CASSLALGTSSGNTIYF.

The chain recombines TRBV5-1 with TRBJ1-1; possibly TRBD1 for D (5 bases). This CDR3 is built from 14 residues. Germline CDR1 and CDR2: SGHRS and YFSETQ. V lost 2 bases to trimming and J lost 5 bases, with 13 bases between them. The CDR3 region is CASSFPGERTEAFF. Here the CDR3 DNA reads TGCGCCAGCAGCTTTCCGGGGGAGAGGACTGAAGCTTTCTTT.

Regarding this clonotype: The CDR3 end shows no conserved phenylalanine or tryptophan, and so a read error is likely. This sequence joins TRBV6-5 and TRBJ2-2, with D hard to call. This CDR3 has 16 amino acids. Germline V gives CDR1 MNHEY, CDR2 SVGAGI. DNA for the CDR3: TGTGCCAGCAGTCACTCGATCTATCGGGCGACCGGGGAGCTGTTTTCT. As protein: CASSHSIYRATGELFS.

This clonotype was counted ten times or more. The CDR3 here is CASSLEGRPTYEQYF. In DNA, the CDR3 is TGTGCCAGCAGCTTGGAAGGCAGGCCTACCTACGAGCAGTACTTC. The chain is built from TRBV5-6 and TRBJ2-7, with D unclear. The CDR3 spans 15 residues. The germline gives CDR1 SGHDT, CDR2 YYEEEE. Trimming removed 0 bases at V and 2 bases at J, with 12 bases between.

The table lists this clonotype with many counts. This chain uses TRBV10-3 with TRBJ1-2, with a weak D call TRBD1 (5 bases). V was cut by 3 bases and J by 0 bases, with 11 bases left in between. From germline, CDR1 is ENHRY and CDR2 SYGVKD. The CDR3 has 15 amino acids. The CDR3 here is CAISETTATNYGYTF. CDR3 bases: TGTGCCATCAGTGAAACGACAGCCACTAACTATGGCTACACCTTC.

This chain uses TRBV12-3 or TRBV12-4 with TRBJ1-4, with 9 bases identical to TRBD1. V trimming: 6 bases; J trimming: 8 bases; junction bases outside the gene matches: 7. The CDR3 runs 14 residues. The CDR3 reads CASRLGQGDEKLFF. The CDR3 bases are TGTGCCAGCAGGTTGGGACAGGGTGACGAAAAACTGTTTTTT.

This clonotype was seen repeatedly, ten times or more. The chain recombines TRBV14 with TRBJ2-3; unclear D gene. Trimming removed 1 base from V and 2 bases from J, with 16 bases in between. The CDR3 is 17 amino acids. Germline CDR1 and CDR2: SGHDN and FVKESK. The CDR3 loop is CASSQGIILPDTDTQYF. In DNA form, the CDR3 reads TGTGCCAGCAGCCAAGGGATCATTCTCCCTGACACAGATACGCAGTATTTT.

This chain links TRBV12-3 or TRBV12-4 with TRBJ1-4; D unclear. This CDR3 region has 14 residues. V shed 5 bases and J shed 8 bases, with 15 bases lying between them. The CDR3 coding sequence is TGTGCCAGCAGTGGGCGACGCGGGATGGAAAAACTGTTTTTT. Its protein is CASSGRRGMEKLFF.

In the case of this clonotype: This may stem from a read error, because a much larger clone lies one nucleotide away. This chain links TRBV6-5 with TRBJ1-4; 8 bases agree with TRBD1. This CDR3 comprises 15 residues. Germline CDR1 is MNHEY and CDR2 is SVGAGI. V dropped 5 bases and J dropped 3; count of bases not matched to a gene: 5. The CDR3 nucleotides are TGTGCCAGCAGTCACCAGGGGGCGCCTAATGAAAAACTGTTTTTT. Its protein product is CASSHQGAPNEKLFF.

This clonotype was seen repeatedly, ten times or more. This chain uses TRBV9 with TRBJ2-1; D possibly corresponds to TRBD2 (6 bases). Germline CDR1 reads SGDLS; CDR2 reads YYNGEE. Trimming pared 3 bases from V and 4 bases from J, leaving 8 bases between. The length of the CDR3 is 13 residues. Written as DNA, the CDR3 is TGTGCCAGCAGCGCGGGACTTTACAATGAGCAGTTCTTC. This encodes CASSAGLYNEQFF.

This clonotype was seen more than once but under ten times. The chain has TRBV19 and TRBJ1-4; weak D call: TRBD1 (5 bases). The CDR3 is 14 residues long. Germline CDR1 and CDR2: LNHDA and SQIVND (reference sequence). Trimming stripped 4 bases from V and 4 bases from J, with 10 bases between. CDR3 coding DNA: TGTGCCAGTAGTAGGGTGGGGGGTAATGAAAAACTGTTTTTT. Its protein product is CASSRVGGNEKLFF.

This clonotype has at least ten counts. The J gene is TRBJ1-2, the V gene TRBV7-3; TRBD1 might be the D (6 bases). The germline V gene encodes CDR1 SGHTA and CDR2 FQGTGA. Trimming pared 1 base from V and 6 bases from J, leaving 12 bases between. The CDR3 sequence is 14 residues long. DNA for the CDR3: TGTGCCAGCAGCTTAAGGGGGGGGCGGAATGGCTACACCTTC. Translation: CASSLRGGRNGYTF.

A note on this clonotype: A read error may be the cause here, since a much bigger clone is one base away. The chain links TRBV12-3 or TRBV12-4 to TRBJ1-3; no clear D gene. The CDR3 is 13 residues long. As DNA, the CDR3 is TGTGCCGGCAGTTTAGCGGTGGGAAACACCATATATTTT. Its translation: CAGSLAVGNTIYF.

V and J are TRBV20-1 and TRBJ1-1; a possible D gene is TRBD1 (5 bases). V was shortened by 4 bases and J by 14 bases, with 17 bases between the two germline ends. This CDR3 region has 11 residues. CDR1 and CDR2 from the germline V gene are DFQATT and SNEGSKA (reference sequence). This CDR3 is CSAKDRDGHFF. CDR3 coding DNA: TGCAGTGCTAAGGACCGGGACGGACACTTCTTT.